The present T cell receptor beta chain was sequenced within a study of blood T cell repertoires in COVID-19. Study overall: From the United States, Italy and Spain came samples of acute and convalescent COVID-19.

Only in-frame clones appear in the TCRdb table, and some are missing; sequencing was by immunoSEQ multiplex PCR. The sample contains about 400,000 clones, around nine tenths of which appear only once. The CDR3 has 14 residues. The germline gives CDR1 SGHVS, CDR2 FQNEAQ. Losses at the gene ends were 5 bases for V and 8 bases for J; bases not matched to a gene: 11. Patients from Seattle were sampled longitudinally, starting during active infection. Source material: peripheral blood. The chain carries TRBV7-8 and TRBJ1-1; 7 bases fit TRBD1. The sequence was obtained from a woman in her fifties or sixties with COVID-19, enrolled during active disease. In nucleotides, the CDR3 is TGTGCCAGCAGCCGAGTCAGGGGGGAATCGGAAGCTTTCTTT. It specifies CASSRVRGESEAFF.